These 4 T cell receptor beta chains were all obtained from the same sample, sequenced in a study of CD8+ T cells in alopecia areata. RNA was extracted and reverse transcribed into cDNA as the sequencing template. The repertoire was sequenced with immunoSEQ multiplex PCR; TCRdb's copy has only in-frame clones and lacks some. The data hold about 150,000 clones, with over 45% observed a single time. The sequenced sample was CD4+ T cells sorted from blood. These receptors originate from a human donor with alopecia areata.

This chain links TRBV6-6 with TRBJ1-1; 7 bases agree with TRBD1. The CDR3 is 16 amino acids. Trimming cost V 6 bases and J 0 bases; bases outside gene matches: 10. Per the germline V gene, CDR1 is MNHNY and CDR2 is SVGAGI (reference sequence). This CDR3 reads CASRPRQGQMNTEAFF. CDR3 bases: TGTGCCAGCAGACCTCGACAGGGCCAGATGAACACTGAAGCTTTCTTT.

This clone was counted a few times. V gene TRBV7-9 combines with J gene TRBJ1-2; tentative D call: TRBD1 (5 bases). With 1 base removed from V and 5 bases from J, the gap between germline ends came to 5 bases. Per the germline V gene, CDR1 is SEHNR and CDR2 is FQNEAQ (reference sequence). The CDR3 consists of 12 residues. The CDR3 here is CASSLEGYGYTF. CDR3 nucleotides: TGTGCCAGCAGCTTAGAGGGGTATGGCTACACCTTC.

The chain is built from TRBV30 and TRBJ2-1; 7 positions agree with TRBD2. Germline trimming cut 0 bases from V and 2 bases from J; bases unmatched to any gene: 4. The germline V gene encodes CDR1 GTSNPN and CDR2 SVGIG (reference sequence). The CDR3 extends over 15 amino acids. The DNA of the CDR3 is TGTGCCTGGAGTGTAGGGGAGGGACCCTACAATGAGCAGTTCTTC. This sequence encodes CAWSVGEGPYNEQFF.

There are a few counts of this clone. J is TRBJ1-3 and V is TRBV28; tentative D call: TRBD1 (5 bases). The CDR3 totals 14 residues. V lost 7 bases and J 1 base, leaving 11 bases between the germline ends. Germline V gene sequence: CDR1 MDHEN, CDR2 SYDVKM. DNA of the CDR3: TGTGCCAGCACCATGGGGGGATCTGGAAACACCATATATTTT. This gives the protein CASTMGGSGNTIYF.